The 5 T cell receptor beta chains given below trace back to one sample, sequenced in a study of T cell responses to AZD1222 COVID-19 vaccine. Here immunoSEQ multiplex PCR was the method, and the copy in TCRdb shows in-frame clones only, minus some. Of roughly 160,000 clones listed, about 92% are singletons. The sample here was peripheral blood, taken on day 0 of AZD1222 vaccination. The source is an adult in good health.

Only a few counts were recorded for this clone. V and J are TRBV6-2 or TRBV6-3 and TRBJ1-6; D is uncertain. Germline assignment: CDR1 MNHEY and CDR2 SVGEGT. CDR3 length: 17 amino acids. V lost 6 bases and J 4 bases, leaving 19 bases between the germline ends. CDR3 DNA: TGTGCCAGCAGCGCAAGGCCCTCCTCATCATATAATTCACCCCTCCACTTT. Translated: CASSARPSSSYNSPLHF.

The chain joins TRBV5-5 to TRBJ1-4; D is unresolved. The CDR3 runs 12 residues. Per germline, CDR1 SGHKS and CDR2 YYEKEE (reference sequence). The V end lost 0 bases, the J end lost 10 bases, and 7 bases lay between the germline ends. CDR3 in amino acids: CASSLDGVKLFF. DNA for the CDR3: TGTGCCAGCAGCTTGGATGGGGTAAAACTGTTTTTT.

The gene calls are TRBV10-2 and TRBJ1-3; a possible D gene is TRBD1 (5 bases). CDR3 length equals 14 residues. The germline CDR1 and CDR2 sequences are WSHSY and SAAADI. V was pared by 10 bases and J by 6 bases, with 19 bases between. CDR3 protein: CATRDQGGENTIYF. CDR3 nucleotides: TGCGCCACTCGGGACCAGGGAGGGGAAAACACCATATATTTT.

This chain links TRBV5-1 with TRBJ2-1; TRBD2 aligns across 12 bases. Germline CDR1 reads SGHRS; CDR2 reads YFSETQ. V trimming: 1 base; J trimming: 8 bases; junction bases outside the gene matches: 7. This CDR3 has 16 amino acids. CDR3 DNA sequence: TGCGCCAGCAGCTTGTCCGCTAGCGGGGGGGCCTATGAGCAGTTCTTC. This encodes CASSLSASGGAYEQFF.

The rearrangement links TRBV3-1 (or the pseudogene TRBV3-2) to TRBJ1-1; D is undetermined. This CDR3 has 14 residues. Germline values: CDR1 LGHDT, CDR2 YNNKEL (reference sequence). The V end lost 2 bases, the J end lost 5 bases, and 12 bases lay between the germline ends. CDR3 nucleotide sequence: TGTGCCAGCAGCCAACTGACACACGGGACTGAAGCTTTCTTT. Translation gives CASSQLTHGTEAFF.